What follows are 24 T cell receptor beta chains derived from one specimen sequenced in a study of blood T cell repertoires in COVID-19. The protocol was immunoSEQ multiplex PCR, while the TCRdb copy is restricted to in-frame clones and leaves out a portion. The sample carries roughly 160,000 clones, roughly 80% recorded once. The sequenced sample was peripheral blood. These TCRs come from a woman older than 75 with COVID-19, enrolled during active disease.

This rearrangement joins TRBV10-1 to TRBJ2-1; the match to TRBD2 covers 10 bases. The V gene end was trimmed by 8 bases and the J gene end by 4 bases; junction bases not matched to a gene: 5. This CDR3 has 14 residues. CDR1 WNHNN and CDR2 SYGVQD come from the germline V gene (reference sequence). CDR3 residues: CASQTSGVYNEQFF. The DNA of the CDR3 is TGCGCCAGCCAAACTAGCGGGGTTTACAATGAGCAGTTCTTC.

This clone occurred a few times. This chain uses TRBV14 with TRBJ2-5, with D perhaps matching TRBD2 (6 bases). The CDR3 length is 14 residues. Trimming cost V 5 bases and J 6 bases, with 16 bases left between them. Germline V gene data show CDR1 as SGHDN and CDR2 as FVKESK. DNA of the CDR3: TGTGCCAGCAGCGAGATGGGGACTGGGAAGACCCAGTACTTC. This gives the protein CASSEMGTGKTQYF.

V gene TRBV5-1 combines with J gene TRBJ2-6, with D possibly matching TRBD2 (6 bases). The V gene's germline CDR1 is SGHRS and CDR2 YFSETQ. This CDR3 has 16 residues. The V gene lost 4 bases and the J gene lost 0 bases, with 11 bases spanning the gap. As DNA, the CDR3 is TGCGCCAGCAGCGGCGGGATAAACTCTGGGGCCAACGTCCTGACTTTC. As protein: CASSGGINSGANVLTF.

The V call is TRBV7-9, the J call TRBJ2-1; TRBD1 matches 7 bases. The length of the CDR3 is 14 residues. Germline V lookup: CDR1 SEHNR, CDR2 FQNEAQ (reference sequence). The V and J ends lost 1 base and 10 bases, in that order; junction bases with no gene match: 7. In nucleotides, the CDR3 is TGTGCCAGCAGCTTAGAAACAGGGGAGAGGGAGCAGTTCTTC. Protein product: CASSLETGEREQFF.

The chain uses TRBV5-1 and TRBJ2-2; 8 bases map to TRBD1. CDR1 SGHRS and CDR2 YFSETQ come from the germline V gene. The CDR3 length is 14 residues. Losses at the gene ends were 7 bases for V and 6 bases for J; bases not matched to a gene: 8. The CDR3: CASHTSDRAGELFF. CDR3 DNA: TGCGCCAGCCATACCTCGGACAGGGCCGGGGAGCTGTTTTTT.

The CDR3 loop is CASSPRGGVGGNEQFF. CDR3 nucleotides: TGCGCCAGCAGCCCCAGAGGCGGGGTGGGGGGCAATGAGCAGTTCTTC. The chain joins TRBV5-1 to TRBJ2-1; tentatively, D is TRBD2 (6 bases). Germline CDR1 SGHRS, CDR2 YFSETQ. This CDR3 contains 16 residues. V gave up 4 bases and J gave up 6 bases, with 20 bases separating them.

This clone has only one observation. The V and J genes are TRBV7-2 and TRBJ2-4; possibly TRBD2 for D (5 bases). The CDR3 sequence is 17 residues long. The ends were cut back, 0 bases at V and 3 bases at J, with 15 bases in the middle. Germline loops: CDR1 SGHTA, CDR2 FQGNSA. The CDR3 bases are TGTGCCAGCAGCTTAGCGGCGGGCACAGTTAACAAAAACATTCAGTACTTC. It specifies CASSLAAGTVNKNIQYF. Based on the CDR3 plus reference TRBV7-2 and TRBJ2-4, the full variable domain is GAGVSQSPSNKVTEKGKDVELRCDPISGHTALYWYRQSLGQGLEFLIYFQGNSAPDKSGLPSDRFSAERTGGSVSTLTIQRTQQEDSAVYLCASSLAAGTVNKNIQYFGAGTRLSVL.

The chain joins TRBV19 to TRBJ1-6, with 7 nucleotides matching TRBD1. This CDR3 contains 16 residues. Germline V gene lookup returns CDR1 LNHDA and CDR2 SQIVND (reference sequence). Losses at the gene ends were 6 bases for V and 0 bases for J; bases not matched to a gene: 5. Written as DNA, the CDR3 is TGTGCCAGTAGACTGACAGGGAGCTCCTATAATTCACCCCTCCACTTT. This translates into CASRLTGSSYNSPLHF. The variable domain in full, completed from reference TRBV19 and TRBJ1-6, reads DGGITQSPKYLFRKEGQNVTLSCEQNLNHDAMYWYRQDPGQGLRLIYYSQIVNDFQKGDIAEGYSVSREKKESFPLTVTSAQKNPTAFYLCASRLTGSSYNSPLHFGNGTRLTVT.

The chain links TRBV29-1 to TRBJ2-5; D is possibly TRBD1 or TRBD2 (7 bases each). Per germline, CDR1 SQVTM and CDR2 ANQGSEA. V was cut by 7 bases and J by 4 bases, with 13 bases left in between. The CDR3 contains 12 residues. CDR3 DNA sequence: TGCAGCGCAGGGGGAGGGGCAGAGACCCAGTACTTC. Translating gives CSAGGGAETQYF.

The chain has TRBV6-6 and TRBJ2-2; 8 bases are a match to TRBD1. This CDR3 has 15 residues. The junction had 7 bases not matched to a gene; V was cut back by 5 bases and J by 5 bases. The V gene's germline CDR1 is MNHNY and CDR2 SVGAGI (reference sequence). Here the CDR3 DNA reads TGTGCCAGCAGTCGGACAGGGCAGGGGACCGGGGAGCTGTTTTTT. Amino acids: CASSRTGQGTGELFF.

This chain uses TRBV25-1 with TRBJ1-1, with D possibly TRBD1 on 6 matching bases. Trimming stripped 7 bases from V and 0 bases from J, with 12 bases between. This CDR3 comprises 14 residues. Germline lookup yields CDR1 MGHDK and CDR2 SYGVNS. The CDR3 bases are TGTGCCAGCATTGGGGACACAGTGAACACTGAAGCTTTCTTT. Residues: CASIGDTVNTEAFF.

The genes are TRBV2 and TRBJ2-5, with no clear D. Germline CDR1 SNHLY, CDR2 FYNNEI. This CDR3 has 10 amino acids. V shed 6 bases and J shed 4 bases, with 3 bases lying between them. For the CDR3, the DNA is TGTGCCAGCAGCAGAGAGACCCAGTACTTC. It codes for CASSRETQYF.

The chain's CDR3 is CASSPRQGNEGYTF. The CDR3 coding sequence is TGTGCCAGCAGTCCCCGACAGGGGAATGAAGGCTACACCTTC. The chain links TRBV6-6 to TRBJ1-2; TRBD1 matches 8 bases. The CDR3 runs to 14 residues. Unmatched junction bases numbered 10, after V lost 5 bases and J lost 8 bases. Germline CDR1 and CDR2: MNHNY and SVGAGI (reference sequence).

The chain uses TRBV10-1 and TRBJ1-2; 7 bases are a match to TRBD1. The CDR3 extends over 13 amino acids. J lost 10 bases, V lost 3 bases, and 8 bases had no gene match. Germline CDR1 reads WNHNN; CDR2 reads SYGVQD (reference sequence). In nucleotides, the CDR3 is TGCGCCAGCAGTGAACTCCGACAGGGAACCTACACCTTC. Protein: CASSELRQGTYTF.

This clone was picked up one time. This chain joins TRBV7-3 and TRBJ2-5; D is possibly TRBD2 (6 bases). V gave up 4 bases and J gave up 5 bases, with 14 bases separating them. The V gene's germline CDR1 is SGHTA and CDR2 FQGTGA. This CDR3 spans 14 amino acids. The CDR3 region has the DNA TGTGCCAGCAGCTCGGGACTTCCCGGGGAGACCCAGTACTTC. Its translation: CASSSGLPGETQYF.

The CDR3 loop reads CASSVTSGINDEQYF. In nucleotides, the CDR3 is TGTGCCAGCAGTGTCACTAGCGGGATAAACGACGAGCAGTACTTC. This rearrangement joins TRBV28 to TRBJ2-7; the match to TRBD2 covers 10 bases. This CDR3 region has 15 residues. Germline values: CDR1 MDHEN, CDR2 SYDVKM. Losses at the gene ends were 5 bases for V and 5 bases for J; bases not matched to a gene: 9.

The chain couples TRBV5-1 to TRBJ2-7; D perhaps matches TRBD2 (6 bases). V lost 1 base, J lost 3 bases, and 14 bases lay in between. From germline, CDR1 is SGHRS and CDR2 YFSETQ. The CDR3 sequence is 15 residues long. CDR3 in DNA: TGCGCCAGCAGCTTGTTGAACGGGGGAGACTACGAGCAGTACTTC. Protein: CASSLLNGGDYEQYF.

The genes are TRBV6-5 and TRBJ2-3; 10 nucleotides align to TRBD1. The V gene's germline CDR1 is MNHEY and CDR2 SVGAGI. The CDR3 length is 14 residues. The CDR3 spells CAMRETGGGNTQYF. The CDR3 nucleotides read TGTGCGATGCGTGAGACAGGGGGCGGAAATACGCAGTATTTT.

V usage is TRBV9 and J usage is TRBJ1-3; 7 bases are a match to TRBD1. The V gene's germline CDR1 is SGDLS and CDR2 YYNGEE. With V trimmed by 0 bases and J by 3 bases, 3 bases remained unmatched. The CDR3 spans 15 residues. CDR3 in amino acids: CASSVAQGIGNTIYF. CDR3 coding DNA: TGTGCCAGCAGCGTAGCACAGGGGATTGGAAACACCATATATTTT.

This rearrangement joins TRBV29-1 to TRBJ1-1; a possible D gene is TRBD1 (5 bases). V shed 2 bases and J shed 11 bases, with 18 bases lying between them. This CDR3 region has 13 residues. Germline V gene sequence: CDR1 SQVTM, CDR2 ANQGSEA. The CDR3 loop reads CSVEQDGRGYAFF. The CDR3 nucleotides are TGCAGCGTTGAACAGGATGGGCGGGGGTACGCTTTCTTT. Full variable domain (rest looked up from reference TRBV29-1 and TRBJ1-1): SAVISQKPSRDICQRGTSLTIQCQVDSQVTMMFWYRQQPGQSLTLIATANQGSEATYESGFVIDKFPISRPNLTFSTLTVSNMSPEDSSIYLCSVEQDGRGYAFFGQGTRLTVV.

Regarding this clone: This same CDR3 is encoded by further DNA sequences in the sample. DNA for the CDR3: TGTGCCAGCAGCTTAGGGGCGGGAGTTGAGCAGTACTTC. It codes for CASSLGAGVEQYF. The chain has TRBV7-2 and TRBJ2-7, with 7 bases identical to TRBD2. This CDR3 region has 13 residues. V shed 1 base, J shed 7 bases, and the junction held 4 bases outside the gene matches. Germline-derived CDR1 and CDR2 are SGHTA and FQGNSA. The full variable domain, with the rest looked up from reference TRBV7-2 and TRBJ2-7, is GAGVSQSPSNKVTEKGKDVELRCDPISGHTALYWYRQSLGQGLEFLIYFQGNSAPDKSGLPSDRFSAERTGGSVSTLTIQRTQQEDSAVYLCASSLGAGVEQYFGPGTRLTVT.

The CDR3 here is CASSSDRGMEKLFF. In DNA form, the CDR3 reads TGCGCCAGCAGCTCGGACAGGGGTATGGAAAAACTGTTTTTT. This chain uses TRBV5-1 with TRBJ1-4, with 9 nucleotides matching TRBD1. Unmatched junction bases numbered 5, after V lost 3 bases and J lost 8 bases. The CDR3 is 14 residues long. Germline loops: CDR1 SGHRS, CDR2 YFSETQ.

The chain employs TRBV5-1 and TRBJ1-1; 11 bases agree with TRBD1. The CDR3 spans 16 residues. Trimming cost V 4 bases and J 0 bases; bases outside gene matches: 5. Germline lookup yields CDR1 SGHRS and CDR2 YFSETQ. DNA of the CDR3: TGCGCCAGCAGCCTAGGGACAGGGGGAATGAACACTGAAGCTTTCTTT. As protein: CASSLGTGGMNTEAFF.

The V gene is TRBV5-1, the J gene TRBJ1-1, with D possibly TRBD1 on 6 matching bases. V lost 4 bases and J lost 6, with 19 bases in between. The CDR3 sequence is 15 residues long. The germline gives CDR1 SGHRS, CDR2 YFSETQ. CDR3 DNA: TGCGCCAGCAGCGGGCGGGGGGCCGTGTCATCTGAAGCTTTCTTT. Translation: CASSGRGAVSSEAFF.